Presented here are 11 T cell receptor beta chains from one specimen sequenced in a study of blood T cell repertoires in COVID-19. Only in-frame clones appear in the TCRdb table, and some are missing; sequencing was by immunoSEQ multiplex PCR. The sample lists about 370,000 clones; 85% to 90% were seen once. The sample comprised PBMCs or T cells enriched from blood (not recorded which). These receptors came from a man younger than 35 who had recovered from COVID-19.

The chain is built from TRBV4-1 and TRBJ2-3; TRBD2 aligns across 7 bases. Germline values: CDR1 MGHRA, CDR2 YSYEKL. Losses at the gene ends were 4 bases for V and 1 base for J; bases not matched to a gene: 11. The CDR3 has 17 residues. The CDR3 nucleotides are TGCGCCAGCAGCCCCACCCTAGGACGGGAGGGCACAGATACGCAGTATTTT. Its translation: CASSPTLGREGTDTQYF.

The CDR3 protein is CASSGGTTADTQYF. The CDR3 nucleotides read TGTGCCAGCAGCGGTGGGACTACCGCAGATACGCAGTATTTT. The rearrangement links TRBV6-5 to TRBJ2-3, with TRBD2 identical over 7 bases. CDR1 is MNHEY, CDR2 SVGAGI, per germline. V trimming: 6 bases; J trimming: 4 bases; junction bases outside the gene matches: 7. This CDR3 contains 14 residues.

The chain links TRBV6-2 or TRBV6-3 to TRBJ2-2, with 7 bases aligning to TRBD2. Per the germline V gene, CDR1 is MNHEY and CDR2 is SVGEGT. The J segment lost 3 bases and the V segment lost 5 bases, leaving 9 bases of the junction unmatched. This CDR3 is built from 16 residues. CDR3 residues: CASSHPQGGDTGELFF. In DNA, the CDR3 is TGTGCCAGCAGTCACCCCCAGGGAGGGGACACCGGGGAGCTGTTTTTT.

This clone was recorded only once. The chain uses TRBV7-3 and TRBJ2-1; D is ambiguous. Per the germline V gene, CDR1 is SGHTA and CDR2 is FQGTGA. The CDR3 runs 13 residues. Trimming took 5 bases from V and 5 from J, leaving 10 bases between them. CDR3 DNA sequence: TGTGCCAGCAGCCCCGACACAAACAATGAGCAGTTCTTC. Its protein is CASSPDTNNEQFF.

This rearrangement joins TRBV30 to TRBJ1-5; 7 bases are a match to TRBD1. V lost 3 bases, J lost 0 bases, and 5 bases stayed unmatched. This CDR3 region has 15 residues. Looked up from germline, CDR1 is GTSNPN and CDR2 is SVGIG (reference sequence). The CDR3 coding sequence is TGTGCCTGGAGCAAGGGGGCGGGTAGCAATCAGCCCCAGCATTTT. Its protein is CAWSKGAGSNQPQHF.

This rearrangement joins TRBV19 to TRBJ2-3; D is possibly TRBD1 (6 bases). Trimming took 4 bases from V and 0 from J, leaving 11 bases between them. CDR3 size: 15 residues. CDR1 is LNHDA and CDR2 is SQIVND in the germline V gene (reference sequence). The CDR3 bases are TGTGCCAGTAGTAGGAAGGACAGAAGCACAGATACGCAGTATTTT. Protein sequence: CASSRKDRSTDTQYF.

This clone was observed once. CDR3 protein: CASSIREGDSPLHF. DNA for the CDR3: TGTGCCAGCAGCATAAGGGAAGGGGATTCACCCCTCCACTTT. The rearrangement links TRBV7-8 to TRBJ1-6; perhaps TRBD1 as D (5 bases). This CDR3 contains 14 residues. Germline-derived CDR1 and CDR2 are SGHVS and FQNEAQ. With 5 bases removed from V and 8 bases from J, the gap between germline ends came to 13 bases.

The V and J genes are TRBV5-4 and TRBJ2-1, with D perhaps matching TRBD1 (5 bases). This CDR3 has 18 residues. Germline CDR1 and CDR2: SGHNT and YYREEE (reference sequence). V was cut by 0 bases and J by 0 bases, with 16 bases left in between. CDR3 protein: CASSLGQPNRPSYNEQFF. CDR3 bases: TGTGCCAGCAGCTTGGGACAGCCAAACAGACCCTCCTACAATGAGCAGTTCTTC.

The rearrangement links TRBV18 to TRBJ2-5; TRBD1 agrees at 11 bases. Germline V gene sequence: CDR1 KGHSH, CDR2 LQKENI. V shed 3 bases, J shed 4 bases, and the junction held 7 bases outside the gene matches. The CDR3 contains 16 residues. DNA of the CDR3: TGTGCCAGCTCACCTACCGGACAGGGGGCTGCAGAGACCCAGTACTTC. Translation: CASSPTGQGAAETQYF.

The chain links TRBV7-8 to TRBJ1-2, with 9 bases lining up with TRBD1. V lost 0 bases and J lost 6; bases outside the gene matches: 14. The CDR3 is made up of 18 amino acids. Germline loops: CDR1 SGHVS, CDR2 FQNEAQ. The CDR3: CASSLAVGQGYGVDGYTF. The CDR3 DNA sequence: TGTGCCAGCAGCTTAGCCGTAGGACAGGGGTATGGTGTTGATGGCTACACCTTC.

The V gene is TRBV7-9, the J gene TRBJ1-4, with 7 positions matching TRBD1. This CDR3 is built from 14 residues. In germline, CDR1 is SEHNR, CDR2 FQNEAQ (reference sequence). The ends lost 1 base at V and 8 bases at J; junction bases unmatched: 4. Here the CDR3 DNA reads TGTGCCAGCAGCTTAGAGGGGGCCAGGGAAAAACTGTTTTTT. Translation gives CASSLEGAREKLFF.